This TCR beta chain was obtained from a study of early T cells in non-severe SARS-CoV-2 infection. As for the study in general: Bulk RNA taken from unsorted whole blood was sequenced, leaving chains unpaired.

Losses at the gene ends were 4 bases for V and 5 bases for J; bases not matched to a gene: 10. The length of the CDR3 is 16 residues. Germline V gene data show CDR1 as DFQATT and CDR2 as SNEGSKA (reference sequence). Unique molecular identifiers were affixed to single, distinct cDNA molecules. TCRdb processed the 5' RACE reads anew with MiXCR; each CDR3 protein has one entry. Here the sample spans some 57,000 distinct CDR3 sequences, roughly 5.5% being singletons. The material sequenced was whole blood. The receptor's source is an adult who was a healthcare worker with PCR-confirmed SARS-CoV-2 infection or an uninfected control (not recorded which). This chain links TRBV20-1 with TRBJ2-1, with 11 positions matching TRBD2. CDR3: CSATRRLAGINNEQFF. The CDR3 nucleotides are TGCAGTGCTACCCGACGACTAGCGGGGATCAACAATGAGCAGTTCTTC.